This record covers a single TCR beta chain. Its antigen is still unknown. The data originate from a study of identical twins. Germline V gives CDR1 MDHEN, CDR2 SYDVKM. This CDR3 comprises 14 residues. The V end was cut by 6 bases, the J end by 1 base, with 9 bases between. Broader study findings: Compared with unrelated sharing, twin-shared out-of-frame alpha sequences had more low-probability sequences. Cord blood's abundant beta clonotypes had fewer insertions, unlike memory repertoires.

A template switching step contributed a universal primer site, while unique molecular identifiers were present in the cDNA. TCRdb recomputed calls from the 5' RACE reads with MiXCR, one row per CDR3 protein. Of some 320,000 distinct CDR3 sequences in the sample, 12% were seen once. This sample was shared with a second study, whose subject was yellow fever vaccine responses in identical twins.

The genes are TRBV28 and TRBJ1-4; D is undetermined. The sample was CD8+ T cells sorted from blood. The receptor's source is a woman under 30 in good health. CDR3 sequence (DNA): TGTGCCAGCAGACCGACATTAACTAATGAAAAACTGTTTTTT. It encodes CASRPTLTNEKLFF.